These T cell receptor beta chains were read from a single sample in a study of beta chain features in type 1 diabetes. The repertoire was sequenced with immunoSEQ multiplex PCR; TCRdb's copy has only in-frame clones and lacks some. Among 40,000 or so clones listed, over 60% were seen once. Material for sequencing was Tregs from blood. All receptors come from a woman aged 18-35 years with type 1 diabetes. CDR3s include the opening cysteine and the closing phenylalanine or tryptophan. The order of the fields is J gene, D gene, clone size, V gene, CDR3 DNA, CDR3 protein. D genes are given only for firm matches. Only part of the rows carry a size: once, few, many, or a class if the clone is expanded.

j_call: TRBJ2-2; d_call: TRBD2; clone_size: .; v_call: TRBV7-2; cdr3_nt: TGTGCCAGCAGCGTAGCGGGAGGGGCCGGGGAGCTGTTTTTT; cdr3_aa: CASSVAGGAGELFF
j_call: TRBJ2-7; d_call: .; clone_size: .; v_call: TRBV7-2; cdr3_nt: TGTGCCAGCAGCCGCCGGGGGAGCCCTCCCTACGAGCAGTACTTC; cdr3_aa: CASSRRGSPPYEQYF
j_call: TRBJ2-7; d_call: .; clone_size: .; v_call: TRBV7-9; cdr3_nt: TGTGCCAGCAGCTCCTGGGACAACCCAACCTACGAGCAGTACTTC; cdr3_aa: CASSSWDNPTYEQYF
j_call: TRBJ1-1; d_call: .; clone_size: .; v_call: TRBV14; cdr3_nt: TGTGCCAGCCGACATCTCGGCACTGAAGCTTTCTTT; cdr3_aa: CASRHLGTEAFF
j_call: TRBJ2-1; d_call: TRBD2; clone_size: .; v_call: TRBV11-2; cdr3_nt: TGTGCCAGCAGCTTAGAGGCTAGCGGAAGCTCCTACAATGAGCAGTTCTTC; cdr3_aa: CASSLEASGSSYNEQFF
j_call: TRBJ1-4; d_call: TRBD1; clone_size: .; v_call: TRBV6-5; cdr3_nt: TGTGCCAGCAGTTCTGTCCGGGACAGAGAAAAACTGTTTTTT; cdr3_aa: CASSSVRDREKLFF
j_call: TRBJ1-3; d_call: TRBD1; clone_size: .; v_call: TRBV4-1; cdr3_nt: TGCGCCAGCAGCCAAGATCCAGGGGGCTGGAACACCATATATTTT; cdr3_aa: CASSQDPGGWNTIYF
j_call: TRBJ1-1; d_call: TRBD1; clone_size: .; v_call: TRBV5-1; cdr3_nt: TGCGCCAGCAGCTGGGACAGGGGTTACACTGAAGCTTTCTTT; cdr3_aa: CASSWDRGYTEAFF
j_call: TRBJ1-3; d_call: TRBD1; clone_size: few; v_call: TRBV7-9; cdr3_nt: TGTGCCAGCAGCTTTCCGTTTGGACAGGGACGAAACACCATATATTTT; cdr3_aa: CASSFPFGQGRNTIYF
j_call: TRBJ1-1; d_call: TRBD1; clone_size: .; v_call: TRBV6-5; cdr3_nt: TGTGCCAGCAGTCACGGGACAGGCGGGAACACTGAAGCTTTCTTT; cdr3_aa: CASSHGTGGNTEAFF
j_call: TRBJ1-2; d_call: .; clone_size: .; v_call: TRBV19; cdr3_nt: TGTGCCAGTACCTTGACCAGGAACTATGGCTACACCTTC; cdr3_aa: CASTLTRNYGYTF
j_call: TRBJ2-7; d_call: .; clone_size: .; v_call: TRBV15; cdr3_nt: TGTGCCACCAGCGATCCTCGGGGGACTTTAACCTACGAGCAGTACTTC; cdr3_aa: CATSDPRGTLTYEQYF
j_call: TRBJ2-1; d_call: .; clone_size: .; v_call: TRBV28; cdr3_nt: TGTGCCAGCAGTTTTAGGCTCCCAGGCCATGAGCAGTTCTTC; cdr3_aa: CASSFRLPGHEQFF
j_call: TRBJ2-1; d_call: .; clone_size: .; v_call: TRBV7-2; cdr3_nt: TGTGCCAGCAGCTTAAGTCTAGCGATGGTGTATGAGCAGTTCTTC; cdr3_aa: CASSLSLAMVYEQFF
j_call: TRBJ1-3; d_call: .; clone_size: .; v_call: TRBV7-2; cdr3_nt: TGTGCCAGCAGCAGACACAGAGTTGGAAACACCATATATTTT; cdr3_aa: CASSRHRVGNTIYF
j_call: TRBJ2-1; d_call: .; clone_size: .; v_call: TRBV19; cdr3_nt: TGTGCCAGTACCCGGGGGAATGAGCAGTTCTTC; cdr3_aa: CASTRGNEQFF
j_call: TRBJ2-6; d_call: .; clone_size: .; v_call: TRBV5-1; cdr3_nt: TGCGCCAGCAGCGAAATCACGGGTGGAGGGGCCAACGTCCTGACTTTC; cdr3_aa: CASSEITGGGANVLTF
j_call: TRBJ1-2; d_call: .; clone_size: few; v_call: TRBV2; cdr3_nt: TGTGCCAGCAAGACTCGGGATTCGTCGTGGGGCTACACCTTC; cdr3_aa: CASKTRDSSWGYTF